The present TCR beta chain was sequenced within a study of long-term antiretroviral therapy in people with HIV (dated 2022 in TCRdb). Notes on the research overall: The earliest samples were collected approximately a decade before the 2015 WHO recommendation for immediate ART, a period when ART was typically delayed until CD4 counts fell. Whether ART initiation and durable HIV suppression were associated with changes in peripheral blood TRB repertoire composition and diversity was tested in a retrospective serial study. From some 33 adults with confirmed HIV infection, the cohort provided fewer than 200 cryopreserved PBMC samples, gathered serially across a mean of about six years (range 1-12). Among the approximately 27 participants with HIV, approximately 10 were female. No cross-contamination during QIAcube processing turned up in test extractions that ran a monoclonal T-cell line alongside 30 to 35 polyclonal samples.

The paper as a whole reports these results and caveats: Because pre-ART samples had limited cell numbers, unsorted PBMC were profiled rather than sorted CD4+ and CD8+ T cells. Starting ART was linked to a significant rise in TRB diversity, yet even with long-term ART the diversity remained significantly lower than in transplant donor controls. The samples span the years 2004 to 2017, and the ART regimens used at that time may not be as effective as current regimens. Compared with controls, HIV repertoires had narrower CDR3 length ranges, and the network structure pointed to an antigen-experienced repertoire that shifted only slightly toward naive after ART. Since PBMC availability was limited, sequencing covered only the TCR beta chain, with no alpha chain pairing. Inferences about post-ART repertoire changes are limited because no data were available on ART adherence, viral resistance or therapy changes. Expanded TRB clones identified before ART initiation dominated the repertoire across all time points, though the dominance fluctuated and decreased in many PLHIV after ART.

Its CDR3 holds 14 amino acids, cysteine through phenylalanine. Here the CDR3 DNA is all that survives: 42 bases in frame from base 1. Reading the germline V gene (reference sequence) gives CDR1 LNHDA and CDR2 SQIVND. V is cut back by 8 bases and J by 9 bases, with 12 bases in the junction unmatched. The immunoSEQ hsTCRB v3.0 assay was used at survey level resolution to sequence the TRB variable region. TRB sequencing targeted a depth of 40,000-50,000 T-cell genomes per sample. An Illumina MiSeq with a v3 150-cycle kit was used to sequence the pooled TRB libraries. The authors' analysis ran thus. Analysis of repertoires was carried out in R inside a reproducible Nextflow workflow spanning QC, data transformation and analysis. LymphoSeq2, an R package for exploring AIRR-Seq data, was used to implement the custom analyses. A handful of samples yielding fewer than 5000 total TRB sequences were excluded, leaving 150 to 200 analyzed HIV repertoires. Among the 170 to 200 retained HIV repertoires, about 57 were collected before ART initiation and some 130 after ART initiation. Repertoires were downsampled to 5000 TRB nucleotide sequences, and summary statistics were averaged over 100 downsampling iterations. The analysis kept only TRB sequences whose CDR3 regions were at least seven amino acids long. Two measures captured diversity: a Shannon entropy-derived clonality score and the Gini coefficient. In the repertoire networks, any two of the top 5000 CDR3 amino acid sequences were linked whenever the two sequences differed by an edit distance of one. For TRB CDR3 amino acid sequences, GLIPH2 was used to predict antigen specificity groups and MHC restriction. Known CMV, EBV, HIV or tissue antigen associations were flagged by matching CDR3 amino acid sequences against VDJdb and McPAS-TCR. Pre-ART, post-ART and control groups were compared with Wilcoxon signed-rank tests and Holm-Bonferroni correction. As stored in TCRdb, this immuneACCESS dataset retains in-frame rearrangements with V and J assigned. A fraction of the clones does not appear; measured against another copy, unresolved V genes explain less than half of the discrepancy, and the remainder lacks a known reason. V and J calls and clone size follow that table, whereas D and trimming were derived from the DNA. Across this sample there are 20,000 to 25,000 clones, with 87% seen only once. The ten largest clones capture 6.5% to 10% of the sample.

Participants were included only if at least one PBMC sample before ART initiation and at least two post-ART samples were available. Treatment was received in the United States of America by all participants with HIV. Before DNA extraction, cryopreserved samples containing about 0.95-10 million PBMC were thawed and washed. At the time of the earliest PBMC sample for each participant with HIV, ages ranged from roughly 23 to 55 years. Per participant, PBMC samples came from 1-4 timepoints prior to ART initiation and 2-8 timepoints following ART initiation, for a median of 7 samples. For every participant, serial HIV viral load, CD4+ T-cell count, ART history and demographic data were obtained. A Qiagen kit on a QIAcube was used to extract genomic DNA from unsorted PBMC, with samples processed in batches of 12. With regard to this clone: It has no known antigen specificity. No much larger clone exists at a distance of one base, and base qualities are not known.

The sample in question was unsorted PBMCs, obtained 0.2 years before starting antiretroviral therapy. The clonotype was recovered from a man between 18 and 29 years old with HIV. Recombination linked TRBV19 to TRBJ2-1; 8 middle bases align to TRBD2. Read as DNA, the sequence is TGTGCCAGTCGGAGCGGGAGCGCCCGCAGTGAGCAGTTCTTC. Its protein is CASRSGSARSEQFF.